The rows below give T cell receptor beta chains drawn from one sample of a study of shared clonotypes between healthy human individuals. Clones were sequenced by immunoSEQ multiplex PCR, and TCRdb holds only the in-frame ones, with some missing. The sample has about 2.3 million clones; approximately 93% are singletons. The sequencing sample was made of naive CD4+ T cells from PBMCs. The origin of the receptors is a young man in good health. Some clones in this sample may be carry-over from other donors' samples. CDR3s include the opening cysteine and the closing phenylalanine or tryptophan. Each record gives: J gene, clone size, V gene, D gene, CDR3 protein, CDR3 DNA. A D gene is named only where the DNA matches it firmly. Size is stated for part of the rows, as once, few or many counts, or as a class when the clone is expanded.

TRBJ1-2 NA TRBV11-2 NA CASSLGLDYGYTF TGTGCCAGCAGCTTAGGGTTAGACTATGGCTACACCTTC
TRBJ2-7 once TRBV6-5 NA CASSYSRDNSYEQYF TGTGCCAGCAGTTATAGTCGGGACAATTCCTACGAGCAGTACTTC
TRBJ2-7 NA TRBV5-1 NA CASAQGERYEQYF TGCGCCAGTGCCCAGGGTGAGCGCTACGAGCAGTACTTC
TRBJ2-7 NA TRBV10-3 TRBD1 CAISDGTGTAFDEQYF TGTGCCATCAGTGATGGCACAGGGACAGCGTTTGACGAGCAGTACTTC
TRBJ2-3 NA TRBV19 NA CASSILGDTQYF TGTGCCAGTAGTATATTGGGAGATACGCAGTATTTT
TRBJ2-2 NA TRBV25-1 NA CASSDAGPYTGELFF TGTGCCAGCAGTGACGCAGGGCCTTACACCGGGGAGCTGTTTTTT
TRBJ2-3 NA TRBV18 TRBD2 CASSPLGLAGVGDTQYF TGTGCCAGCTCACCTCTTGGACTAGCGGGAGTCGGAGATACGCAGTATTTT
TRBJ2-7 NA TRBV7-2 TRBD2 CASSLVGGRLAGVRDEQYF TGTGCCAGCAGCTTAGTAGGGGGGAGGCTAGCGGGAGTTCGGGATGAGCAGTACTTC
TRBJ1-2 NA TRBV15 NA CATSRAGYGYTF TGTGCCACCAGTAGGGCCGGGTATGGCTACACCTTC
TRBJ1-4 NA TRBV18 NA CASSPYSGTKGEKLFF TGTGCCAGCTCACCTTACTCCGGGACGAAGGGTGAAAAACTGTTTTTT
TRBJ2-5 NA TRBV7-2 NA CASSLDWQETQYF TGTGCCAGCAGCTTAGACTGGCAAGAGACCCAGTACTTC
TRBJ2-5 NA TRBV6-5 TRBD2 CASSRTSSETQYF TGTGCCAGCAGCCGGACTAGCTCCGAGACCCAGTACTTC
TRBJ1-5 once TRBV28 TRBD1 CASSSGGLGQGNQPQHF TGTGCCAGCAGTTCCGGGGGGCTTGGACAGGGGAATCAGCCCCAGCATTTT
TRBJ2-7 NA TRBV7-9 NA CASSLTNRVYEQYF TGTGCCAGCAGCTTAACGAACAGGGTCTACGAGCAGTACTTC
TRBJ1-5 once TRBV28 NA CASSVNPRALSNQPQHF TGTGCCAGCAGTGTCAACCCGAGGGCCCTTAGCAATCAGCCCCAGCATTTT
TRBJ1-1 NA TRBV29-1 NA CSVSGRGTTEAFF TGCAGCGTCTCGGGGCGCGGGACGACTGAAGCTTTCTTT
TRBJ2-2 NA TRBV5-1 TRBD2 CASSSTGLAGVNTGELFF TGCGCCAGCAGCTCGACTGGACTAGCGGGAGTGAACACCGGGGAGCTGTTTTTT
TRBJ2-3 NA TRBV13 TRBD2 CASSLGPSGRGKDTQYF TGTGCCAGCAGCTTGGGACCTAGCGGGAGAGGAAAAGATACGCAGTATTTT
TRBJ2-7 NA TRBV7-9 TRBD2 CASSRDYTYEQYF TGTGCCAGCAGCCGGGACTACACCTACGAGCAGTACTTC
TRBJ2-7 once TRBV29-1 NA CSVQGFYEQYF TGCAGCGTTCAGGGGTTCTACGAGCAGTACTTC
TRBJ1-2 few TRBV30 NA CAWSVLTETYGYTF TGTGCCTGGAGTGTACTGACAGAGACCTATGGCTACACCTTC
TRBJ1-3 NA TRBV4-3 NA CASSQGRGNTIYF TGCGCCAGCAGCCAAGGCAGGGGAAACACCATATATTTT
TRBJ1-4 NA TRBV18 NA CASSRDGNEKLFF TGTGCCAGCTCCCGGGACGGTAATGAAAAACTGTTTTTT
TRBJ2-5 NA TRBV7-8 TRBD2 CASSLARLAAQQYF TGTGCCAGCAGCTTAGCGCGACTAGCGGCCCAACAGTACTTC
TRBJ2-5 NA TRBV18 NA CASSPGSSETQYF TGTGCCAGCTCACCCGGGTCCTCAGAGACCCAGTACTTC
TRBJ2-1 NA TRBV29-1 NA CSVLGISYNEQFF TGCAGCGTTTTGGGGATCTCCTACAATGAGCAGTTCTTC
TRBJ2-5 NA TRBV7-3 TRBD1 CASSWTGEETQYF TGTGCCAGCAGTTGGACAGGGGAAGAGACCCAGTACTTC
TRBJ2-7 NA TRBV27 NA CASTPSGQKTYEQYF TGTGCCAGCACCCCTTCTGGACAGAAAACCTACGAGCAGTACTTC
TRBJ1-5 NA TRBV18 NA CASSPPVTVGNQPQHF TGTGCCAGCTCACCACCGGTAACAGTGGGCAATCAGCCCCAGCATTTT
TRBJ2-5 NA TRBV29-1 NA CSVEGPGGETQYF TGCAGCGTTGAAGGGCCTGGAGGGGAGACCCAGTACTTC
TRBJ1-1 NA TRBV30 NA CAWRGDRPNTEAFF TGTGCCTGGAGGGGTGATAGACCGAACACTGAAGCTTTCTTT
TRBJ2-1 NA TRBV7-3 NA CASSLLSGPSYNEQFF TGTGCCAGCAGCTTACTGTCGGGGCCCTCCTACAATGAGCAGTTCTTC
TRBJ2-5 NA TRBV2 TRBD2 CASSDWESGRVGETQYF TGTGCCAGCAGTGACTGGGAGAGCGGGAGGGTTGGAGAGACCCAGTACTTC
TRBJ2-5 NA TRBV5-4 TRBD1 CASSQTPTGTETQYF TGTGCCAGCAGCCAAACGCCGACAGGGACCGAGACCCAGTACTTC
TRBJ1-2 few TRBV2 NA CASTTTANYGYTF TGTGCCAGCACCACGACCGCTAACTATGGCTACACCTTC
TRBJ2-7 NA TRBV10-2 NA CASTVVAGADYEQYF TGCGCCAGCACGGTGGTCGCGGGGGCAGACTACGAGCAGTACTTC
TRBJ2-4 once TRBV7-9 NA CASTDVAKNIQYF TGTGCCAGCACCGACGTAGCCAAAAACATTCAGTACTTC
TRBJ2-7 NA TRBV28 NA CASQSPGAVSLREYF TGTGCCAGCCAATCTCCCGGGGCCGTTTCGCTCAGGGAGTACTTC
TRBJ1-1 NA TRBV6-5 TRBD1 CASSPDRGDTEAFF TGTGCCAGCAGCCCCGACAGGGGAGACACTGAAGCTTTCTTT
TRBJ2-2 NA TRBV9 TRBD2 CASSVQGAGGTGELFF TGTGCCAGCAGCGTACAGGGCGCGGGAGGCACCGGGGAGCTGTTTTTT
TRBJ2-7 NA TRBV18 NA CASSPRVPSYEQYF TGTGCCAGCTCACCCAGGGTACCCTCCTACGAGCAGTACTTC
TRBJ1-4 NA TRBV18 TRBD1 CASSPPGTGYEKLFF TGTGCCAGCTCACCACCGGGGACAGGGTATGAAAAACTGTTTTTT
TRBJ2-7 NA TRBV11-2 TRBD1 CASSLWDRGTFNPPYEQYF TGTGCCAGCAGCCTCTGGGACAGGGGGACGTTCAACCCTCCCTACGAGCAGTACTTC
TRBJ2-1 once TRBV19 NA CASSIASSSYNEQFF TGTGCCAGTAGTATAGCATCCAGCTCCTACAATGAGCAGTTCTTC
TRBJ2-2 NA TRBV6-6 NA CASSRRWGSDTGELFF TGTGCCAGCAGCCGGCGGTGGGGCAGCGACACCGGGGAGCTGTTTTTT
TRBJ1-3 NA TRBV4-1 NA CASSQLGGDTRRYF TGCGCCAGCAGCCAATTGGGAGGGGACACCCGTCGGTATTTT
TRBJ2-1 NA TRBV25-1 NA CASSEFRGAYNEQFF TGTGCCAGCAGTGAATTTAGGGGGGCCTACAATGAGCAGTTCTTC
TRBJ2-7 NA TRBV30 NA CAWRDSLRVSEQYF TGTGCCTGGAGAGACTCCCTGAGGGTAAGCGAGCAGTACTTC
TRBJ2-2 NA TRBV5-1 TRBD2 CASSLGRVAGTNTGELFF TGCGCCAGCAGCTTGGGCCGAGTAGCGGGGACGAACACCGGGGAGCTGTTTTTT
TRBJ1-1 NA TRBV5-1 TRBD1 CASSSLGTGDTEAFF TGCGCCAGCAGCTCTTTAGGGACAGGGGACACTGAAGCTTTCTTT
TRBJ2-1 NA TRBV18 TRBD2 CASAQVVAGENEQFF TGTGCCAGCGCACAGGTAGTAGCGGGAGAGAATGAGCAGTTCTTC
TRBJ1-1 NA TRBV29-1 TRBD1 CSVQGQYMNTEAFF TGCAGCGTTCAGGGACAGTATATGAACACTGAAGCTTTCTTT
TRBJ2-7 NA TRBV4-1 TRBD2 CASSQMAGTSAYEQYF TGCGCCAGCAGCCAGATGGCCGGGACTAGCGCTTACGAGCAGTACTTC
TRBJ2-3 NA TRBV29-1 TRBD2 CSAGTSGRAGSDTQYF TGCAGCGCCGGGACTAGCGGGAGGGCGGGCTCAGATACGCAGTATTTT
TRBJ2-7 NA TRBV27 NA CASSLLPSHTYEQYF TGTGCCAGCAGTTTACTGCCTAGCCACACCTACGAGCAGTACTTC
TRBJ1-1 NA TRBV6-5 NA CASSQSPGAEAFF TGTGCCAGCAGTCAATCGCCGGGAGCTGAAGCTTTCTTT
TRBJ1-5 NA TRBV7-2 TRBD1 CASSIETGSNQPQHF TGTGCCAGCAGTATAGAGACAGGGAGCAATCAGCCCCAGCATTTT
TRBJ1-2 NA TRBV28 TRBD1 CASSVGTVRGYGYTF TGTGCCAGCAGTGTCGGGACAGTACGGGGCTATGGCTACACCTTC